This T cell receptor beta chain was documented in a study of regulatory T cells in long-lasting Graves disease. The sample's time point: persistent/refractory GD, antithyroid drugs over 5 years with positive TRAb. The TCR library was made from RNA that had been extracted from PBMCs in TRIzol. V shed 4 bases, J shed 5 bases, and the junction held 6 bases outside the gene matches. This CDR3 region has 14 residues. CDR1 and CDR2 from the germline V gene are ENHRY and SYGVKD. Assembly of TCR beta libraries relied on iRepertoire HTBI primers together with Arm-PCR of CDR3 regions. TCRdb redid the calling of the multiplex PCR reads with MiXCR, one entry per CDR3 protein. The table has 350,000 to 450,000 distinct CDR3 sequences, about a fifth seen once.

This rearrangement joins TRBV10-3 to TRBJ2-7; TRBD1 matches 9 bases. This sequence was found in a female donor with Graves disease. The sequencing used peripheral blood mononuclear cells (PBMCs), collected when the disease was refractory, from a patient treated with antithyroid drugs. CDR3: CAISVGQGWDEQYF. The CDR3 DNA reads TGTGCCATCAGTGTGGGACAGGGATGGGACGAGCAGTACTTC.